This T cell receptor beta chain was observed in a study of blood T cells in healthy people across ages. This CDR3 region has 16 residues. Germline CDR1 and CDR2: SEHNR and FQNEAQ (reference sequence). J gave up 1 base and V 5 bases, and 10 bases lay outside the gene matches. A second PCR of about 6 to 11 cycles used a sample-barcoded 5' primer and a J-beta primer mix. TCRdb reprocessed the 5' RACE reads via MiXCR and lists one record per CDR3 protein. The table shows roughly 500,000 distinct CDR3 sequences, with roughly 29% occurring only once. The rearrangement joins TRBV7-9 to TRBJ1-2; 7 bases agree with TRBD1. Sample: blood. This receptor was identified in a woman in her seventies in good health. The CDR3 coding sequence is TGTGCCAGCAGCAGGACAGGACACCCTCATAACTATGGCTACACCTTC. This gives the protein CASSRTGHPHNYGYTF.